This is a list of T cell receptor beta chains from one sample in a study of T cell changes during pregnancy in multiple sclerosis. The method was immunoSEQ multiplex PCR; TCRdb's version includes in-frame clones alone and lacks a portion of them. The repertoire includes tens of thousands of clones, approximately 90% of them detected once, and about 0.6% sits in the top ten. The sequencing used CD4+ T cells from peripheral blood mononuclear cells, collected after pregnancy. The receptors come from a female donor with multiple sclerosis, enrolled in a pregnancy study. Each CDR3 is given with its conserved first and last residue. A D gene is named only where the DNA matches it firmly. Part of the rows lack a size; the others show once, few, many or a class for expanded clones.

V gene: TRBV11-3
clone size: .
D gene: TRBD2
J gene: TRBJ2-2
CDR3 DNA: TGTGCCAGCAGCTTAGATGGAGGCGGGGGGACCGGGGAGCTGTTTTTT
CDR3 protein: CASSLDGGGGTGELFF

V gene: TRBV29-1
clone size: .
D gene: TRBD1
J gene: TRBJ2-3
CDR3 DNA: TGCAGCGTCGCTACTCCCAGGGGACAGGCATCATCCACAGATACGCAGTATTTT
CDR3 protein: CSVATPRGQASSTDTQYF

V gene: TRBV5-8
clone size: .
D gene: TRBD2
J gene: TRBJ2-7
CDR3 DNA: TGTGCCAGCAGCCTGGGACTAGCTTCGTACGAGCAGTACTTC
CDR3 protein: CASSLGLASYEQYF

V gene: TRBV29-1
clone size: .
D gene: .
J gene: TRBJ1-1
CDR3 DNA: TGCAGCGTTGTCGGATTCGGAGGGAACACTGAAGCTTTCTTT
CDR3 protein: CSVVGFGGNTEAFF

V gene: TRBV6-8
clone size: once
D gene: .
J gene: TRBJ1-6
CDR3 DNA: TGTGCCAGCAGCTCCGGGGAGAACGTCCACTTT
CDR3 protein: CASSSGENVHF

V gene: TRBV7-9
clone size: .
D gene: .
J gene: TRBJ1-6
CDR3 DNA: TGTGCCAGCAGCTCCGTGGGAGGAGGGTCTTCACCCCTCCACTTT
CDR3 protein: CASSSVGGGSSPLHF

V gene: TRBV10-3
clone size: .
D gene: .
J gene: TRBJ1-5
CDR3 DNA: TGTGCCATCAGTGAGGGGGGGATGAATCAGCCCCAGCATTTT
CDR3 protein: CAISEGGMNQPQHF

V gene: TRBV19
clone size: .
D gene: TRBD2
J gene: TRBJ2-1
CDR3 DNA: TGTGCCAGTAGCGCCTGGAAAAGCGGGGTGATCAATGAGCAGTTCTTC
CDR3 protein: CASSAWKSGVINEQFF

V gene: TRBV30
clone size: .
D gene: TRBD1
J gene: TRBJ1-5
CDR3 DNA: TGTGCCTGGAGCGAGGGGACAGGGGGCGCCCAGCATTTT
CDR3 protein: CAWSEGTGGAQHF

V gene: TRBV7-2
clone size: .
D gene: .
J gene: TRBJ1-1
CDR3 DNA: TGTGCCAGCAGCTTTGACAGAAGGAACACTGAAGCTTTCTTT
CDR3 protein: CASSFDRRNTEAFF

V gene: TRBV7-9
clone size: .
D gene: TRBD2
J gene: TRBJ2-3
CDR3 DNA: TGTGCCAGCAGGCGCATTATAGGCGGGGGAACCGAAGATACGCAGTATTTT
CDR3 protein: CASRRIIGGGTEDTQYF

V gene: TRBV19
clone size: .
D gene: TRBD1
J gene: TRBJ1-1
CDR3 DNA: TGTGCCACCAAAACAGGGGTAGAAGCTTTCTTT
CDR3 protein: CATKTGVEAFF

V gene: TRBV4-2
clone size: .
D gene: TRBD1
J gene: TRBJ1-6
CDR3 DNA: TGTGCCAGCAGCTTACCGGGACAGGGATCACCCCTCCACTTT
CDR3 protein: CASSLPGQGSPLHF

V gene: TRBV21-1
clone size: .
D gene: .
J gene: TRBJ2-1
CDR3 DNA: TGTGCCAGCAGCAAAGATGCGGGCTCCTACAATGAGCAGTTCTTC
CDR3 protein: CASSKDAGSYNEQFF

V gene: TRBV19
clone size: .
D gene: .
J gene: TRBJ1-5
CDR3 DNA: TGTGCCAGTAGTATAATAGATAATCAGCCCCAGCATTTT
CDR3 protein: CASSIIDNQPQHF

V gene: TRBV5-1
clone size: .
D gene: .
J gene: TRBJ2-3
CDR3 DNA: TGCGCCAGCAGCTTAACGGGGAGCACAGATACGCAGTATTTT
CDR3 protein: CASSLTGSTDTQYF

V gene: TRBV30
clone size: .
D gene: .
J gene: TRBJ2-7
CDR3 DNA: TGTGCCTGGAGTGTCATGGCCATCTCCTACGAGCAGTACTTC
CDR3 protein: CAWSVMAISYEQYF

V gene: TRBV5-4
clone size: .
D gene: TRBD1
J gene: TRBJ1-6
CDR3 DNA: TGTGCCAGCAGCTTGGCCCTGGGACAGGGAATTTCACCCCTCCACTTT
CDR3 protein: CASSLALGQGISPLHF

V gene: TRBV7-2
clone size: .
D gene: .
J gene: TRBJ1-5
CDR3 DNA: TGTGCCAGCAGCTTAACGGAAGTGCTCCTAGGGGCCCAGCATTTT
CDR3 protein: CASSLTEVLLGAQHF

V gene: TRBV2
clone size: .
D gene: TRBD1
J gene: TRBJ2-2
CDR3 DNA: TGTGCCAGCAGGGGTGACAACAGGGGGCTCGGGGAGCTGTTTTTT
CDR3 protein: CASRGDNRGLGELFF

V gene: TRBV30
clone size: .
D gene: .
J gene: TRBJ1-4
CDR3 DNA: TGTGCCTGGATGGGGCCCAAAAATAGACTGTTTTTT
CDR3 protein: CAWMGPKNRLFF

V gene: TRBV30
clone size: few
D gene: TRBD1
J gene: TRBJ1-5
CDR3 DNA: TGTGCCTGGAGTCCCTGGACAGGGTATCAGCCCCAGCATTTT
CDR3 protein: CAWSPWTGYQPQHF

V gene: TRBV18
clone size: .
D gene: .
J gene: TRBJ2-1
CDR3 DNA: TGTGCCAGCTCACCGGACAGTCACAATGAGCAGTTCTTC
CDR3 protein: CASSPDSHNEQFF

V gene: TRBV6-5
clone size: .
D gene: .
J gene: TRBJ1-2
CDR3 DNA: TGTGCCAGCTCCTATAGGGGTGTCGGCTACACCTTC
CDR3 protein: CASSYRGVGYTF

V gene: TRBV7-8
clone size: .
D gene: .
J gene: TRBJ1-1
CDR3 DNA: TGTGCCAGCAGCGCGACACTTCCGAACACTGAAGCTTTCTTT
CDR3 protein: CASSATLPNTEAFF

V gene: TRBV5-1
clone size: .
D gene: TRBD2
J gene: TRBJ2-5
CDR3 DNA: TGCGCCAGCAGCTTGAGGCCCCACGGTTGGGCGGGGGTTCAGGGGACCCAGTACTTC
CDR3 protein: CASSLRPHGWAGVQGTQYF

V gene: TRBV7-3
clone size: once
D gene: .
J gene: TRBJ1-1
CDR3 DNA: TGTGCCAGCAGCCAGGGCCCTCTCCCGAACACTGAAGCTTTCTTT
CDR3 protein: CASSQGPLPNTEAFF

V gene: TRBV30
clone size: .
D gene: .
J gene: TRBJ2-2
CDR3 DNA: TGTGCCTGGAAAGGGGTGTGGAGAACCGGGGAGCTGTTTTTT
CDR3 protein: CAWKGVWRTGELFF

V gene: TRBV7-3
clone size: .
D gene: TRBD1
J gene: TRBJ1-1
CDR3 DNA: TGTGCCAGCAGCTTAACGGGACAGGGCACTGAAGCTTTCTTT
CDR3 protein: CASSLTGQGTEAFF

V gene: TRBV18
clone size: .
D gene: TRBD1
J gene: TRBJ1-5
CDR3 DNA: TGTGCCAGCTCACCGGCGACAGGGGGCATTCAGCCCCAGCATTTT
CDR3 protein: CASSPATGGIQPQHF

V gene: TRBV18
clone size: .
D gene: TRBD2
J gene: TRBJ2-6
CDR3 DNA: TGTGCCAGCTCACCCCTGTTGAGCGGGGGCGCGTCTGGGGCCAACGTCCTGACTTTC
CDR3 protein: CASSPLLSGGASGANVLTF

V gene: TRBV7-7
clone size: .
D gene: .
J gene: TRBJ2-3
CDR3 DNA: TGTGCCAGCAGCTTGGGGGGGGGCGTCACAGATACGCAGTATTTT
CDR3 protein: CASSLGGGVTDTQYF

V gene: TRBV7-2
clone size: .
D gene: TRBD1
J gene: TRBJ2-7
CDR3 DNA: TGTGCCAGCAGCGCGGGACAGGGAGGCTACGAGCAGTACTTC
CDR3 protein: CASSAGQGGYEQYF

V gene: TRBV11-3
clone size: .
D gene: .
J gene: TRBJ1-1
CDR3 DNA: TGTGCCAGCAGCTTGGGCATGAACACTGAAGCTTTCTTT
CDR3 protein: CASSLGMNTEAFF

V gene: TRBV2
clone size: .
D gene: .
J gene: TRBJ1-5
CDR3 DNA: TGTGCCAGCAGTGAGGCCCATAGCAATCAGCCCCAGCATTTT
CDR3 protein: CASSEAHSNQPQHF

V gene: TRBV25-1
clone size: once
D gene: .
J gene: TRBJ2-1
CDR3 DNA: TGTGCCAGCAGTGCCCAGGAGGTTAGCTGGGGCAATGAGCAGTTCTTC
CDR3 protein: CASSAQEVSWGNEQFF

V gene: TRBV4-2
clone size: .
D gene: TRBD2
J gene: TRBJ2-5
CDR3 DNA: TGTGCCAGCAGCCAAGCGACTAGCGAAGAGACCCAGTACTTC
CDR3 protein: CASSQATSEETQYF

V gene: TRBV29-1
clone size: .
D gene: .
J gene: TRBJ1-5
CDR3 DNA: TGCAGCGTGGGGAGGGGCAGCAATCAGCCCCAGCATTTT
CDR3 protein: CSVGRGSNQPQHF

V gene: TRBV7-2
clone size: .
D gene: .
J gene: TRBJ2-7
CDR3 DNA: TGTGCCAGCAGCCAAGGACAGAACTCCTACGAGCAGTACTTC
CDR3 protein: CASSQGQNSYEQYF

V gene: TRBV4-1
clone size: .
D gene: .
J gene: TRBJ2-1
CDR3 DNA: TGCGCCAGCAGCCAACCGGACTTACCAAATGAGCAGTTCTTC
CDR3 protein: CASSQPDLPNEQFF

V gene: TRBV18
clone size: .
D gene: TRBD1
J gene: TRBJ1-6
CDR3 DNA: TGTGCCAGCTCACCATGGGACAGGGGGCCGCTTAACAATTCACCCCTCCACTTT
CDR3 protein: CASSPWDRGPLNNSPLHF

V gene: TRBV5-1
clone size: .
D gene: TRBD2
J gene: TRBJ2-1
CDR3 DNA: TGCGCCAGCAGCTTCGGACTAGCGGGGGGACAAGAGCAGTTCTTC
CDR3 protein: CASSFGLAGGQEQFF

V gene: TRBV11-2
clone size: .
D gene: TRBD2
J gene: TRBJ2-7
CDR3 DNA: TGTGCCAGCAGCTACCTTAGCGGGGGCCACTACGAGCAGTACTTC
CDR3 protein: CASSYLSGGHYEQYF

V gene: TRBV27
clone size: once
D gene: TRBD1
J gene: TRBJ1-2
CDR3 DNA: TGTGCCAGCAGACTCTCGGGACAGGGGTTCGGCTACACCTTC
CDR3 protein: CASRLSGQGFGYTF

V gene: TRBV2
clone size: .
D gene: TRBD1
J gene: TRBJ2-7
CDR3 DNA: TGTGCCAGCAGTGAATCCCGACAGGGGGCAAACGAGCAGTACTTC
CDR3 protein: CASSESRQGANEQYF

V gene: TRBV4-2
clone size: .
D gene: TRBD2
J gene: TRBJ2-7
CDR3 DNA: TGTGCCAGCAGCCAAGATTATCGCGGGGACTATCCCTACGAGCAGTACTTC
CDR3 protein: CASSQDYRGDYPYEQYF

V gene: TRBV18
clone size: .
D gene: TRBD1
J gene: TRBJ1-1
CDR3 DNA: TGTGCCAGCTCACTGGGACAGGGACGGACTGAAGCTTTCTTT
CDR3 protein: CASSLGQGRTEAFF

V gene: TRBV6-5
clone size: once
D gene: .
J gene: TRBJ1-2
CDR3 DNA: TGTGCCAGCAGTCCCGGACAGATCTATGGCTACACCTTC
CDR3 protein: CASSPGQIYGYTF

V gene: TRBV7-2
clone size: once
D gene: .
J gene: TRBJ1-3
CDR3 DNA: TGTGCCAGCAGCCTATGGCGGCTGGCTGGAAACACCATATATTTT
CDR3 protein: CASSLWRLAGNTIYF

V gene: TRBV30
clone size: .
D gene: TRBD1
J gene: TRBJ1-1
CDR3 DNA: TGTGCCTGGAGGGGACAGGGCTGGTACACTGAAGCTTTCTTT
CDR3 protein: CAWRGQGWYTEAFF